The rows below give T cell receptor beta chains drawn from one sample of a study of blood T cell repertoires in COVID-19. Libraries were prepared by immunoSEQ multiplex PCR; TCRdb keeps only in-frame clonotypes and omits some of them. The sample lists under 150,000 clones, roughly 77% seen once, with about 3.9% in the top ten. The sample was peripheral blood. These receptors originate from a man in his 60s with acute or convalescent COVID-19. Each CDR3 is given with its conserved first and last residue. A D gene is named only where the DNA matches it firmly. Rows give clone size only sometimes, using once, few, many, or a class for an expanded clone.

v_call	j_call	cdr3_length	clone_size	d_call	cdr3_aa	cdr3_nt
TRBV5-1	TRBJ1-1	14	-	-	CASSLDGMNTEAFF	TGCGCCAGCAGCTTAGATGGCATGAACACTGAAGCTTTCTTT
TRBV18	TRBJ2-3	15	once	TRBD1	CASSSQTGSTDTQYF	TGTGCCAGCTCATCGCAGACAGGGAGCACAGATACGCAGTATTTT
TRBV19	TRBJ2-2	16	-	TRBD1	CASSMRTGEGTGELFF	TGTGCCAGTAGTATGCGGACAGGGGAAGGGACCGGGGAGCTGTTTTTT
TRBV3-1/TRBV3-2	TRBJ2-3	17	few	TRBD2	CASSQFLGTSGLNTQYF	TGTGCCAGCAGCCAGTTCCTCGGGACTAGCGGCTTGAATACGCAGTATTTT
TRBV13	TRBJ2-2	18	-	-	CASSTRTEAPLSTGELFF	TGTGCCAGCAGCACGCGGACAGAAGCCCCGTTAAGCACCGGGGAGCTGTTTTTT
TRBV6-5	TRBJ2-1	15	many	-	CASRRQESSYNEQFF	TGTGCCAGCAGGCGACAGGAGAGCTCCTACAATGAGCAGTTCTTC
TRBV7-9	TRBJ2-7	14	-	TRBD1	CASSLVGQPYEQYF	TGTGCCAGCAGCTTAGTGGGACAGCCCTACGAGCAGTACTTC
TRBV18	TRBJ2-7	14	-	TRBD1	CASSPGTGGDEQYF	TGTGCCAGCTCACCAGGGACAGGGGGCGACGAGCAGTACTTC
TRBV5-5	TRBJ2-7	13	many	TRBD2	CASTRGGSSEQYF	TGTGCCAGCACCCGGGGCGGGAGTAGTGAGCAGTACTTC
TRBV6-5	TRBJ2-1	16	-	TRBD2	CASSSGLAGHYNEQFF	TGTGCCAGCAGTTCGGGACTAGCGGGCCATTACAATGAGCAGTTCTTC
TRBV9	TRBJ2-5	16	-	TRBD2	CASSVEADQGLGTQYF	TGTGCCAGCAGCGTAGAGGCGGATCAGGGACTAGGGACCCAGTACTTC
TRBV5-1	TRBJ2-7	12	few	-	CASRTGNYEQYF	TGCGCCAGCAGGACGGGTAATTACGAGCAGTACTTC
TRBV7-2	TRBJ1-5	13	few	-	CASSLGGQQPQHF	TGTGCCAGCAGCTTAGGGGGCCAGCAGCCCCAGCATTTT
TRBV4-2	TRBJ2-1	16	-	TRBD2	CASSQDRNGRAAEQFF	TGTGCCAGCAGCCAAGATAGGAACGGGAGGGCCGCCGAGCAGTTCTTC
TRBV7-2	TRBJ1-1	15	-	TRBD1	CASTPGTVDWTEAFF	TGTGCCAGCACTCCCGGGACAGTCGATTGGACTGAAGCTTTCTTT
TRBV28	TRBJ1-3	13	-	-	CASSFNSGNTIYF	TGTGCCAGCAGTTTTAACAGTGGAAACACCATATATTTT
TRBV12-3/TRBV12-4	TRBJ1-5	13	-	-	CASSFGSPQPQHF	TGTGCCAGCAGTTTCGGGAGCCCTCAGCCCCAGCATTTT
TRBV28	TRBJ1-6	14	-	-	CASRPTRYNSPLHF	TGTGCCAGCAGACCCACAAGATATAATTCACCCCTCCACTTT
TRBV5-1	TRBJ2-7	16	few	-	CASRASPLGGSYEQYF	TGCGCCAGCAGAGCCTCACCGTTGGGGGGATCCTACGAGCAGTACTTC
TRBV12-3/TRBV12-4	TRBJ2-2	13	-	-	CASSSQGHGELFF	TGTGCCAGCAGCTCCCAGGGCCACGGGGAGCTGTTTTTT
TRBV10-3	TRBJ2-2	16	-	-	CAISDLTSTGTGELFF	TGTGCCATCAGTGACCTGACTAGTACGGGCACCGGGGAGCTGTTTTTT
TRBV4-1	TRBJ2-2	15	few	TRBD1	CASSATGTNTGELFF	TGCGCCAGCAGCGCGACAGGGACGAACACCGGGGAGCTGTTTTTT
TRBV28	TRBJ1-4	15	-	TRBD1	CASSFETGGLEKLFF	TGTGCCAGCAGTTTTGAGACAGGGGGTCTTGAAAAACTGTTTTTT
TRBV3-1/TRBV3-2	TRBJ1-4	15	-	-	CASSQDGGPGEKLFF	TGTGCCAGCAGCCAAGACGGGGGGCCCGGTGAAAAACTGTTTTTT
TRBV18	TRBJ2-7	14	-	TRBD2	CASSPPSGRYEQYF	TGTGCCAGCTCACCACCTAGCGGGAGGTACGAGCAGTACTTC
TRBV6-5	TRBJ1-3	13	few	-	CASSWGLGRTIYF	TGTGCCAGCAGCTGGGGGCTCGGGCGGACCATATATTTT
TRBV6-6	TRBJ1-1	14	-	-	CASRVSIVGGEAFF	TGTGCCAGCAGAGTCTCTATAGTGGGGGGTGAAGCTTTCTTT
TRBV5-4	TRBJ1-2	16	-	-	CASSFGGEEGNYGYTF	TGTGCCAGCAGCTTTGGTGGGGAGGAGGGAAACTATGGCTACACCTTC
TRBV7-9	TRBJ2-3	16	-	TRBD2	CASSNLADLSTDTQYF	TGTGCCAGCAGCAACCTAGCGGATCTGAGCACAGATACGCAGTATTTT
TRBV16	TRBJ1-1	13	-	-	CASSQALNTEAFF	TGTGCCAGCAGCCAGGCTCTGAACACTGAAGCTTTCTTT
TRBV19	TRBJ1-2	15	-	TRBD1	CASSYMGTGDYGYTF	TGTGCCAGTAGTTATATGGGGACAGGGGACTATGGCTACACCTTC
TRBV18	TRBJ2-2	15	-	TRBD1	CASSPGQGATGELFF	TGTGCCAGCTCACCGGGACAGGGGGCTACCGGGGAGCTGTTTTTT
TRBV30	TRBJ2-5	15	-	TRBD1	CAWGARQGPKETQYF	TGTGCCTGGGGTGCCAGACAGGGACCTAAAGAGACCCAGTACTTC
TRBV2	TRBJ1-5	16	few	-	CASSRGTLHSNQPQHF	TGTGCCAGCAGTCGAGGGACACTTCATAGCAATCAGCCCCAGCATTTT
TRBV6-4	TRBJ2-3	15	-	-	CASSEMAGIANTQYF	TGTGCCAGCAGTGAAATGGCGGGAATAGCAAATACGCAGTATTTT
TRBV5-8	TRBJ2-4	14	once	-	CASSSGLAKNIQYF	TGTGCCAGCAGCTCCGGACTAGCCAAAAACATTCAGTACTTC
TRBV29-1	TRBJ2-5	12	-	-	CSVDLGGETQYF	TGCAGCGTTGACCTGGGCGGGGAGACCCAGTACTTC
TRBV24-1	TRBJ2-2	18	-	TRBD2	CATRRVFGLAPNTGELFF	TGTGCCACCAGACGGGTTTTTGGACTAGCGCCGAACACCGGGGAGCTGTTTTTT
TRBV19	TRBJ2-3	16	few	TRBD1	CASSKTGTGSTDTQYF	TGTGCCAGTAGTAAAACCGGGACAGGCTCCACAGATACGCAGTATTTT
TRBV12-3/TRBV12-4	TRBJ2-7	13	-	-	CASGGSGRSEQYF	TGTGCCAGCGGGGGGTCAGGGAGGTCCGAGCAGTACTTC
TRBV18	TRBJ1-3	20	-	-	CASSPITLSGGDPSGNTIYF	TGTGCCAGCTCACCTATAACTCTCAGCGGCGGCGACCCCTCTGGAAACACCATATATTTT
TRBV12-5	TRBJ1-1	12	-	-	CASGLTGSKAFF	TGTGCTAGTGGTCTAACCGGGAGTAAAGCTTTCTTT
TRBV18	TRBJ2-1	14	-	-	CASSPPAEYNEQFF	TGTGCCAGCTCACCCCCAGCGGAATACAATGAGCAGTTCTTC
TRBV7-9	TRBJ1-4	13	-	-	CASSQWGERKLFF	TGTGCCAGCAGCCAATGGGGCGAGAGAAAACTGTTTTTT
TRBV6-2/TRBV6-3	TRBJ2-7	14	once	TRBD2	CASSYVSGGDEQYF	TGTGCCAGCAGTTACGTCTCGGGAGGCGACGAGCAGTACTTC
TRBV3-1/TRBV3-2	TRBJ2-5	14	-	TRBD1	CASSQGTGVETQYF	TGTGCCAGCAGCCAAGGGACAGGGGTCGAGACCCAGTACTTC
TRBV21-1	TRBJ2-5	17	-	-	CASSKKNQEVDPETQYF	TGTGCCAGCAGCAAAAAAAATCAGGAGGTGGACCCAGAGACCCAGTACTTC
TRBV5-5	TRBJ2-7	15	-	TRBD1	CASSPVTGGFYEQYF	TGTGCCAGCAGCCCGGTGACAGGGGGCTTCTACGAGCAGTACTTC
TRBV28	TRBJ2-7	14	medium-sized	TRBD1	CASSQTGEVSEQYF	TGTGCCAGCAGTCAGACAGGGGAGGTAAGCGAGCAGTACTTC
TRBV19	TRBJ1-2	14	-	-	CASGVDRLLYGYTF	TGTGCCAGTGGCGTTGACAGGCTGCTATATGGCTACACCTTC
TRBV7-9	TRBJ2-7	12	-	-	CASSFQGYEQYF	TGTGCCAGCAGCTTTCAGGGGTACGAGCAGTACTTC
TRBV7-2	TRBJ2-1	18	-	TRBD2	CASSPWTSGRGSYNEQFF	TGTGCCAGCAGCCCCTGGACTAGCGGGCGAGGATCCTACAATGAGCAGTTCTTC
TRBV29-1	TRBJ2-1	11	-	-	CSVERQNEQFF	TGCAGCGTTGAACGACAGAATGAGCAGTTCTTC
TRBV12-3/TRBV12-4	TRBJ1-1	12	-	TRBD1	CASSPTGNKAFF	TGTGCCAGCAGTCCGACAGGGAATAAAGCTTTCTTT
TRBV18	TRBJ1-2	14	-	TRBD1	CASSPPGQPYGYTF	TGTGCCAGCTCACCACCGGGACAGCCTTATGGCTACACCTTC
TRBV28	TRBJ2-7	13	once	TRBD2	CASRTSGASEQYF	TGTGCCAGCAGGACTAGCGGGGCCTCCGAGCAGTACTTC